This TCR beta chain comes out of a study of cytomegalovirus exposure and HLA in healthy donors. Study details: Approximately 80 million unique TCRs from HLA-typed donors were held in an early data release.

CDR3 length equals 13 residues. Germline lookup yields CDR1 LNHDA and CDR2 SQIVND (reference sequence). The V and J ends lost 1 base and 4 bases respectively, with 8 bases between them. PCR primers comprised 60 Vbeta and 13 Jbeta primers. Assay used: immunoSEQ multiplex PCR; TCRdb lists only in-frame clones, some missing. This sample has over 150,000 clones, with over 75% found just once. This chain joins TRBV19 and TRBJ2-7, with D possibly being TRBD2 (6 bases). Sequences were obtained from PBMCs. This TCR derives from a human donor in good health. The CDR3 coding sequence is TGTGCCAGTAGTATAGGGGCGGGGTACGAGCAGTACTTC. This gives the protein CASSIGAGYEQYF. Using reference TRBV19 and TRBJ2-7 for the parts outside the CDR3, the full variable domain is DGGITQSPKYLFRKEGQNVTLSCEQNLNHDAMYWYRQDPGQGLRLIYYSQIVNDFQKGDIAEGYSVSREKKESFPLTVTSAQKNPTAFYLCASSIGAGYEQYFGPGTRLTVT.